These T cell receptor beta chains were read from a single sample in a study of radiotherapy plus CTLA-4 blockade in lung cancer. The protocol was immunoSEQ multiplex PCR, while the TCRdb copy is restricted to in-frame clones and leaves out a portion. The sample has tens of thousands of clones, 70% to 85% seen once. This specimen consisted of peripheral blood, obtained from a patient treated with radiotherapy plus ipilimumab. The origin of the receptors is a human donor with non-small cell lung cancer who had a partial response to radiotherapy plus ipilimumab. The CDR3 runs from the conserved cysteine through the conserved F or W. D genes are given only for firm matches. Clone size is given for some rows only: seen once, a few or many times, or a class if the clone is expanded.

CDR3 protein: CSVSRTTTYEQYF; CDR3 DNA: TGCAGCGTTTCAAGGACTACCACCTACGAGCAGTACTTC; D gene: .; V gene: TRBV29-1; J gene: TRBJ2-7; clone size: .
CDR3 protein: CASSLQGPMNTEAFF; CDR3 DNA: TGCGCCAGCAGCTTACAGGGGCCCATGAACACTGAAGCTTTCTTT; D gene: TRBD1; V gene: TRBV5-1; J gene: TRBJ1-1; clone size: many
CDR3 protein: CASSLEEGVYQPQHF; CDR3 DNA: TGTGCCAGCAGTTTAGAAGAAGGGGTTTATCAGCCCCAGCATTTT; D gene: .; V gene: TRBV28; J gene: TRBJ1-5; clone size: .
CDR3 protein: CASSQDLGTNEKLFF; CDR3 DNA: TGCGCCAGCAGCCAAGATCTCGGGACTAATGAAAAACTGTTTTTT; D gene: .; V gene: TRBV4-3; J gene: TRBJ1-4; clone size: .
CDR3 protein: CASSGGETQYF; CDR3 DNA: TGTGCCAGCAGTGGCGGTGAGACCCAGTACTTC; D gene: .; V gene: TRBV6-5; J gene: TRBJ2-5; clone size: .
CDR3 protein: CASSYGGFGQPQHF; CDR3 DNA: TGTGCCAGCAGTTACGGGGGGTTCGGTCAGCCCCAGCATTTT; D gene: .; V gene: TRBV6-5; J gene: TRBJ1-5; clone size: once
CDR3 protein: CASSKTEGGGNSPLHF; CDR3 DNA: TGTGCCAGTAGTAAGACAGAGGGAGGGGGTAATTCACCCCTCCACTTT; D gene: .; V gene: TRBV19; J gene: TRBJ1-6; clone size: .
CDR3 protein: CASSPWDRGSRFAGELFF; CDR3 DNA: TGTGCCAGCTCACCATGGGACAGGGGATCGAGGTTCGCCGGGGAGCTGTTTTTT; D gene: TRBD1; V gene: TRBV18; J gene: TRBJ2-2; clone size: few
CDR3 protein: CASSLVGSGNEKLFF; CDR3 DNA: TGTGCCAGCAGCTTGGTGGGCTCCGGTAATGAAAAACTGTTTTTT; D gene: .; V gene: TRBV5-6; J gene: TRBJ1-4; clone size: few
CDR3 protein: CAWSDRDTEQYF; CDR3 DNA: TGTGCCTGGAGCGACAGGGACACCGAGCAGTACTTC; D gene: TRBD1; V gene: TRBV30; J gene: TRBJ2-7; clone size: .
CDR3 protein: CASQGFHEQYF; CDR3 DNA: TGTGCCAGTCAGGGATTCCACGAGCAGTACTTC; D gene: .; V gene: TRBV7-9; J gene: TRBJ2-7; clone size: few
CDR3 protein: CASSEYGHMNTEAFF; CDR3 DNA: TGTGCCAGCAGTGAGTATGGACATATGAACACTGAAGCTTTCTTT; D gene: .; V gene: TRBV2; J gene: TRBJ1-1; clone size: few
CDR3 protein: CASSVTGTGELFF; CDR3 DNA: TGCGCCAGCAGCGTTACGGGGACCGGGGAGCTGTTTTTT; D gene: .; V gene: TRBV5-1; J gene: TRBJ2-2; clone size: .
CDR3 protein: CASSDRIYGVSPLHF; CDR3 DNA: TGCGCCAGCAGCGATCGGATATACGGGGTTTCACCCCTCCACTTT; D gene: .; V gene: TRBV5-1; J gene: TRBJ1-6; clone size: .
CDR3 protein: CASSWGGGREGTEAFF; CDR3 DNA: TGTGCCAGCAGTTGGGGGGGCGGTAGGGAGGGCACTGAAGCTTTCTTT; D gene: .; V gene: TRBV6-5; J gene: TRBJ1-1; clone size: .
CDR3 protein: CASSLSRTDTQYF; CDR3 DNA: TGTGCCAGCAGCCTGTCTCGCACAGATACGCAGTATTTT; D gene: .; V gene: TRBV7-3; J gene: TRBJ2-3; clone size: .
CDR3 protein: CASSQRTGGLRNSPLHF; CDR3 DNA: TGCGCCAGCAGCCAACGGACAGGGGGCTTGAGGAATTCACCCCTCCACTTT; D gene: TRBD1; V gene: TRBV4-3; J gene: TRBJ1-6; clone size: .
CDR3 protein: CASSIRGGNEQFF; CDR3 DNA: TGTGCCAGTAGCATTCGGGGGGGGAATGAGCAGTTCTTC; D gene: TRBD2; V gene: TRBV19; J gene: TRBJ2-1; clone size: .
CDR3 protein: CATRGAGGNIQYF; CDR3 DNA: TGTGCCACCAGGGGGGCAGGCGGAAACATTCAGTACTTC; D gene: .; V gene: TRBV5-8; J gene: TRBJ2-4; clone size: .
CDR3 protein: CASSLGVASAETQYF; CDR3 DNA: TGTGCCAGCAGCTTGGGGGTTGCAAGCGCAGAGACCCAGTACTTC; D gene: .; V gene: TRBV5-6; J gene: TRBJ2-5; clone size: .
CDR3 protein: CASSLGADTQYF; CDR3 DNA: TGTGCCAGCAGCCTAGGGGCAGATACGCAGTATTTT; D gene: .; V gene: TRBV7-3; J gene: TRBJ2-3; clone size: .
CDR3 protein: CASSNTGDNYGYTF; CDR3 DNA: TGTGCCAGCTCGAATACAGGGGATAACTATGGCTACACCTTC; D gene: TRBD1; V gene: TRBV18; J gene: TRBJ1-2; clone size: .
CDR3 protein: CASSLSGVKTGVGSPLHF; CDR3 DNA: TGTGCCAGCAGTTTATCGGGGGTCAAGACAGGGGTCGGTTCACCCCTCCACTTT; D gene: TRBD1; V gene: TRBV27; J gene: TRBJ1-6; clone size: .
CDR3 protein: CASSLNGGSNEKLFF; CDR3 DNA: TGCGCCAGCAGTTTGAATGGGGGGTCTAATGAAAAACTGTTTTTT; D gene: .; V gene: TRBV5-1; J gene: TRBJ1-4; clone size: .
CDR3 protein: CASKLQGTGGEQYF; CDR3 DNA: TGTGCCAGCAAGCTACAGGGGACCGGCGGAGAGCAGTACTTC; D gene: TRBD1; V gene: TRBV2; J gene: TRBJ2-7; clone size: once
CDR3 protein: CAISGGGGSYNEQFF; CDR3 DNA: TGTGCCATCAGTGGCGGCGGGGGCTCCTACAATGAGCAGTTCTTC; D gene: TRBD2; V gene: TRBV10-3; J gene: TRBJ2-1; clone size: .
CDR3 protein: CASSPAPAGAYEQYF; CDR3 DNA: TGCGCCAGCAGCCCGGCCCCAGCGGGGGCCTACGAGCAGTACTTC; D gene: TRBD2; V gene: TRBV5-1; J gene: TRBJ2-7; clone size: few
CDR3 protein: CSGGTEQETQYF; CDR3 DNA: TGCAGCGGGGGGACAGAGCAAGAGACCCAGTACTTC; D gene: TRBD1; V gene: TRBV29-1; J gene: TRBJ2-5; clone size: .
CDR3 protein: CARSGGGTGELFF; CDR3 DNA: TGTGCCCGGAGTGGGGGGGGGACCGGGGAGCTGTTTTTT; D gene: TRBD2; V gene: TRBV30; J gene: TRBJ2-2; clone size: .
CDR3 protein: CASSPVSYEQYF; CDR3 DNA: TGTGCCAGCAGCCCGGTTTCCTACGAGCAGTACTTC; D gene: .; V gene: TRBV7-8; J gene: TRBJ2-7; clone size: .
CDR3 protein: CASSSGSLGYTF; CDR3 DNA: TGTGCCAGCAGTTCTGGGAGTTTGGGCTACACCTTC; D gene: .; V gene: TRBV6-5; J gene: TRBJ1-2; clone size: few
CDR3 protein: CASSWEGTSTDTQYF; CDR3 DNA: TGTGCCAGCAGTTGGGAGGGGACAAGCACAGATACGCAGTATTTT; D gene: .; V gene: TRBV6-5; J gene: TRBJ2-3; clone size: .
CDR3 protein: CASSGTSGAFTGELFF; CDR3 DNA: TGCGCCAGCAGCGGGACTAGCGGGGCATTCACCGGGGAGCTGTTTTTT; D gene: TRBD2; V gene: TRBV5-1; J gene: TRBJ2-2; clone size: .
CDR3 protein: CANRGHRYRQPQHF; CDR3 DNA: TGTGCCAACAGGGGGCACCGATATCGGCAGCCCCAGCATTTT; D gene: TRBD1; V gene: TRBV6-5; J gene: TRBJ1-5; clone size: once
CDR3 protein: CASSLPTGGGYTGELFF; CDR3 DNA: TGTGCCAGCAGTTTACCCACTGGGGGGGGCTACACCGGGGAGCTGTTTTTT; D gene: .; V gene: TRBV28; J gene: TRBJ2-2; clone size: .
CDR3 protein: CASSWGQLSYEQYF; CDR3 DNA: TGTGCCAGCAGCTGGGGACAGCTCTCCTACGAGCAGTACTTC; D gene: TRBD1; V gene: TRBV11-2; J gene: TRBJ2-7; clone size: .
CDR3 protein: CASRSGGGPEGETQYF; CDR3 DNA: TGTGCCAGTAGGTCGGGAGGGGGGCCCGAGGGAGAGACCCAGTACTTC; D gene: TRBD2; V gene: TRBV19; J gene: TRBJ2-5; clone size: .
CDR3 protein: CASRVAVGLTEAFF; CDR3 DNA: TGCGCCAGCAGGGTTGCGGTGGGTCTCACTGAAGCTTTCTTT; D gene: .; V gene: TRBV5-1; J gene: TRBJ1-1; clone size: .
CDR3 protein: CASSRTGTGRGYTF; CDR3 DNA: TGTGCCAGCAGTAGAACCGGGACAGGGCGAGGCTACACCTTC; D gene: TRBD1; V gene: TRBV28; J gene: TRBJ1-2; clone size: .
CDR3 protein: CASSGDSGTYQETQYF; CDR3 DNA: TGTGCCAGCAGTGGTGATAGCGGGACTTATCAAGAGACCCAGTACTTC; D gene: TRBD2; V gene: TRBV2; J gene: TRBJ2-5; clone size: .
CDR3 protein: CASSQSSNQPQHF; CDR3 DNA: TGCGCCAGCAGCCAGAGCAGCAATCAGCCCCAGCATTTT; D gene: .; V gene: TRBV4-3; J gene: TRBJ1-5; clone size: .
CDR3 protein: CASSNLRDRGTDTQYF; CDR3 DNA: TGTGCCAGCAGCAACCTCCGGGACAGGGGGACAGATACGCAGTATTTT; D gene: TRBD1; V gene: TRBV7-9; J gene: TRBJ2-3; clone size: .
CDR3 protein: CASSQNRGRNEKLFF; CDR3 DNA: TGTGCCAGCAGCCAAAACAGGGGGAGGAACGAAAAACTGTTTTTT; D gene: TRBD1; V gene: TRBV4-2; J gene: TRBJ1-4; clone size: .
CDR3 protein: CASSAYSYNEQFF; CDR3 DNA: TGTGCCAGCAGCGCGTACAGTTACAATGAGCAGTTCTTC; D gene: .; V gene: TRBV5-6; J gene: TRBJ2-1; clone size: .
CDR3 protein: CASSVQASNIQYF; CDR3 DNA: TGTGCCAGCAGCGTACAGGCGTCGAACATTCAGTACTTC; D gene: .; V gene: TRBV9; J gene: TRBJ2-4; clone size: .
CDR3 protein: CASSETRGGGELFF; CDR3 DNA: TGTGCCAGCAGTGAGACCCGGGGGGGCGGGGAGCTGTTTTTT; D gene: TRBD2; V gene: TRBV27; J gene: TRBJ2-2; clone size: few
CDR3 protein: CASLLPQGVRDEQFF; CDR3 DNA: TGTGCCAGCTTACTACCCCAGGGGGTGCGGGATGAGCAGTTCTTC; D gene: TRBD1; V gene: TRBV18; J gene: TRBJ2-1; clone size: .
CDR3 protein: CASSRAGGETQYF; CDR3 DNA: TGTGCCAGCTCCCGAGCGGGGGGGGAGACCCAGTACTTC; D gene: TRBD2; V gene: TRBV7-9; J gene: TRBJ2-5; clone size: .
CDR3 protein: CASSSLTSIETQYF; CDR3 DNA: TGTGCCAGCAGTTCTTTGACTAGCATCGAGACCCAGTACTTC; D gene: TRBD2; V gene: TRBV27; J gene: TRBJ2-5; clone size: .
CDR3 protein: CASSPDRAYEQYF; CDR3 DNA: TGCGCCAGCAGTCCAGACAGAGCCTACGAGCAGTACTTC; D gene: .; V gene: TRBV5-1; J gene: TRBJ2-7; clone size: .
CDR3 protein: CASGHAKNQPQHF; CDR3 DNA: TGTGCCAGCGGACACGCCAAAAATCAGCCCCAGCATTTT; D gene: .; V gene: TRBV19; J gene: TRBJ1-5; clone size: .